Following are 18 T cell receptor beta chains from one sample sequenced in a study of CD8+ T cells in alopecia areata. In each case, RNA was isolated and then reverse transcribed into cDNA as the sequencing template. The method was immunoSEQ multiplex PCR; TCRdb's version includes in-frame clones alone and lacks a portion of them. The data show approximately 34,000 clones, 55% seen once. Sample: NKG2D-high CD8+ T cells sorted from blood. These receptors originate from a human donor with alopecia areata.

The CDR3 reads CASSFLNTEAFF. The CDR3 DNA is TGTGCCAGCAGTTTCCTGAACACTGAAGCTTTCTTT. The genes are TRBV28 and TRBJ1-1; D gene ambiguous. CDR1 and CDR2 from the germline V gene are MDHEN and SYDVKM. V lost 3 bases, J lost 0 bases, and 2 bases lay in between. This CDR3 comprises 12 residues.

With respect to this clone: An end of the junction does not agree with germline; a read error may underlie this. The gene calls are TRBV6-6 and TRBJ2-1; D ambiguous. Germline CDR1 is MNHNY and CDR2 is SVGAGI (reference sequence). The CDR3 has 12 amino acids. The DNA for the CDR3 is TGTGCCAGCAGTTACCCCACTAATGAGCGGTTCTTC. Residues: CASSYPTNERFF.

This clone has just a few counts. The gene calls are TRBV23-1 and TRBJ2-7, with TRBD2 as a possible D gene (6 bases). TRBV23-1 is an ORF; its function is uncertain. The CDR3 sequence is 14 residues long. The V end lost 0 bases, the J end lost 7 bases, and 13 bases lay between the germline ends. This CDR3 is CASSQSGTPREQYF. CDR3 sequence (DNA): TGCGCCAGCAGTCAATCGGGGACTCCGAGGGAGCAGTACTTC.

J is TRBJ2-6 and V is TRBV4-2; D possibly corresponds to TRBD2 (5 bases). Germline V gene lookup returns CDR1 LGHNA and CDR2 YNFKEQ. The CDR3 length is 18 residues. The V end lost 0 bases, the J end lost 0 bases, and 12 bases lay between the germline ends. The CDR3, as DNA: TGTGCCAGCAGCCAAGATGAGCGGACCTACTCTGGGGCCAACGTCCTGACTTTC. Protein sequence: CASSQDERTYSGANVLTF.

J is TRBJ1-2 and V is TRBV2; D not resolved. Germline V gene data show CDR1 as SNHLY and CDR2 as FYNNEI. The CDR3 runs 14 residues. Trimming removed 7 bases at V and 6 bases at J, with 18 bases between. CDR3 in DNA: TGTGCCAGCATTCCCGGAGGGAAGACCCATGGCTACACCTTC. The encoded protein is CASIPGGKTHGYTF.

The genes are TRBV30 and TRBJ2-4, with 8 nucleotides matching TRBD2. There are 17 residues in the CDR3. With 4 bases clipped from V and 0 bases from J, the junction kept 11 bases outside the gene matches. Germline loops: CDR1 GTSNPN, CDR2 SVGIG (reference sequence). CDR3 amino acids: CAWKSKGLGIAKNIQYF. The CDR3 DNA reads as TGTGCCTGGAAATCTAAGGGACTAGGCATAGCCAAAAACATTCAGTACTTC.

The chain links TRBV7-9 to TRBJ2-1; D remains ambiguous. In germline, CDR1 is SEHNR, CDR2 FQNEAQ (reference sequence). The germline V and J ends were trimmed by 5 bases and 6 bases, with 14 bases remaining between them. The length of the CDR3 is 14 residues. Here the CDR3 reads CASSRNGVTNEQFF. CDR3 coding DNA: TGTGCCAGCAGCCGGAATGGGGTTACCAATGAGCAGTTCTTC.

The CDR3 here is CAWKERANTEAFF. In DNA form, the CDR3 reads TGTGCCTGGAAGGAGCGCGCGAACACTGAAGCTTTCTTT. The V call is TRBV30, the J call TRBJ1-1; D is unclear. The CDR3 length is 13 residues. The germline V gene has CDR1 GTSNPN and CDR2 SVGIG (reference sequence). V lost 4 bases and J lost 1, with 10 bases in between. The full variable domain, in which reference TRBV30 and TRBJ1-1 provide the parts outside the CDR3, is SQTIHQWPATLVQPVGSPLSLECTVEGTSNPNLYWYRQAAGRGLQLLFYSVGIGQISSEVPQNLSASRPQDRQFILSSKKLLLSDSGFYLCAWKERANTEAFFGQGTRLTVV.

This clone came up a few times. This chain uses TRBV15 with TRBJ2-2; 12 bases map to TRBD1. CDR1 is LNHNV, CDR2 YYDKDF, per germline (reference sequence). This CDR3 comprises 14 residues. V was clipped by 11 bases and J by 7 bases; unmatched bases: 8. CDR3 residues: CAAGTGGDRGELFF. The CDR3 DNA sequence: TGTGCCGCAGGGACAGGGGGCGATCGCGGGGAGCTGTTTTTT.

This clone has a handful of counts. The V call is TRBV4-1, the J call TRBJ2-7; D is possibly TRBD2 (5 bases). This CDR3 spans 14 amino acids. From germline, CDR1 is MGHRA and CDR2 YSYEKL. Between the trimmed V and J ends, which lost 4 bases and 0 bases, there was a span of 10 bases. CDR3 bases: TGCGCCAGCAGCCGGGGAAGCGGCTCCTACGAGCAGTACTTC. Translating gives CASSRGSGSYEQYF.

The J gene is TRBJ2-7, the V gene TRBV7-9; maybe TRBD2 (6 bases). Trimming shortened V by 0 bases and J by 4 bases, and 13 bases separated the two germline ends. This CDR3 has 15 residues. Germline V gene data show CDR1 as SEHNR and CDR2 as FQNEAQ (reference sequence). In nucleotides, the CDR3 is TGTGCCAGCAGCTTAGCGCTAGGGACTCGTTACGAGCAGTACTTC. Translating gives CASSLALGTRYEQYF. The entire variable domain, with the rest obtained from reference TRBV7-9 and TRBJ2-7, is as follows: DTGVSQNPRHKITKRGQNVTFRCDPISEHNRLYWYRQTLGQGPEFLTYFQNEAQLEKSRLLSDRFSAERPKGSFSTLEIQRTEQGDSAMYLCASSLALGTRYEQYFGPGTRLTVT.

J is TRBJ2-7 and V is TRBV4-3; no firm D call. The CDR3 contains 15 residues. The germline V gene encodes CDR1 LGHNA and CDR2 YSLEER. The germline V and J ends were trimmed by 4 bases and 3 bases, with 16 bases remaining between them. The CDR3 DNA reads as TGCGCCAGCAGCCCGCTGCCCTTAGGCCGCTACGAGCAGTACTTC. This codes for CASSPLPLGRYEQYF.

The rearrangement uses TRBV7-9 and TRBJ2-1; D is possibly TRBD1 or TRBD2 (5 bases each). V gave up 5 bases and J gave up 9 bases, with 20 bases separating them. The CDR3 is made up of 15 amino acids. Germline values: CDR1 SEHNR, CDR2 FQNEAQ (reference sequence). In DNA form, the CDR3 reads TGTGCCAGCAGCCCCTCCGCCCAGCGTGGGGGTGAGCAGTTCTTC. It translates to CASSPSAQRGGEQFF.

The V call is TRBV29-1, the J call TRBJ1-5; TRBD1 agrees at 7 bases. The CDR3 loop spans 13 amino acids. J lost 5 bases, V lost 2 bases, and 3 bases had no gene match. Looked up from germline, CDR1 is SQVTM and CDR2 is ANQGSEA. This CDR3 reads CSVETGDHQPQHF. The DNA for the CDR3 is TGCAGCGTTGAAACAGGGGATCATCAGCCCCAGCATTTT.

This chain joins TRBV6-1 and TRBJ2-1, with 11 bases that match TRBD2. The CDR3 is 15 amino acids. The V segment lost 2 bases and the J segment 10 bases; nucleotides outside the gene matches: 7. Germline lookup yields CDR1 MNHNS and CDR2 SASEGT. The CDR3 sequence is CASSEPELAGDEQFF. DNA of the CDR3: TGTGCCAGCAGTGAACCCGAACTAGCGGGAGACGAGCAGTTCTTC.

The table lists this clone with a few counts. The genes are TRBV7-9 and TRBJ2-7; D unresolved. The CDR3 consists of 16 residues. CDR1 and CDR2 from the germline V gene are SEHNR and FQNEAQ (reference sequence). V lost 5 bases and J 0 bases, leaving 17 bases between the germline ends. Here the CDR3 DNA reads TGTGCCAGCAGCCATAAGAGTTCAGGCCGCTCCTACGAGCAGTACTTC. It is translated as CASSHKSSGRSYEQYF. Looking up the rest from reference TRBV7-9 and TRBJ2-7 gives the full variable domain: DTGVSQNPRHKITKRGQNVTFRCDPISEHNRLYWYRQTLGQGPEFLTYFQNEAQLEKSRLLSDRFSAERPKGSFSTLEIQRTEQGDSAMYLCASSHKSSGRSYEQYFGPGTRLTVT.

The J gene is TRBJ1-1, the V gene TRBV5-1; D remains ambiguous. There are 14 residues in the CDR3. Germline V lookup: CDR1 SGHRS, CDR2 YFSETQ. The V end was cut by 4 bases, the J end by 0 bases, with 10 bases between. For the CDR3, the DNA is TGCGCCAGCAGCACCGACGGTATGAACACTGAAGCTTTCTTT. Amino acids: CASSTDGMNTEAFF.

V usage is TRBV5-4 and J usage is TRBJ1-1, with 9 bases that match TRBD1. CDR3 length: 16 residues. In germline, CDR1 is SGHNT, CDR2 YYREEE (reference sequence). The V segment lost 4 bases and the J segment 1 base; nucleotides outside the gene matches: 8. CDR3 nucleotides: TGTGCCAGCAGCCCGGGACAGGGCTGGACGAACACTGAAGCTTTCTTT. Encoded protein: CASSPGQGWTNTEAFF.